This TCR beta chain stems from a study of control samples from healthy donors and cancer patients. Germline CDR1 SGHDT, CDR2 YYEEEE. This CDR3 has 16 residues. V was shortened by 2 bases and J by 0 bases, with 12 bases between the two germline ends. Profiling relied on immunoSEQ multiplex PCR, and the TCRdb table lists in-frame clones only, not all of them. Among about 94,000 clones listed, over 75% were seen once. The rearrangement joins TRBV5-6 to TRBJ2-1, with D tentatively TRBD1 (5 bases). The TCR comes from a woman aged 18-30 years in good health. The sample consisted of blood. The CDR3 DNA is TGTGCCAGCAGCTTATCAGCAGGGCGCTCCTACAATGAGCAGTTCTTC. Protein product: CASSLSAGRSYNEQFF.